These 21 T cell receptor beta chains originate from one sample sequenced in a study of blood T cell repertoires in COVID-19. Method: immunoSEQ multiplex PCR; TCRdb's copy keeps in-frame clones and lacks some. The top ten hold around 2% of the sample, which has some 73,000 clones, roughly 80% seen once. The sequenced sample consisted of peripheral blood. The receptor set was obtained from a man between 65 and 80 years old with COVID-19, enrolled during active disease.

The J gene is TRBJ2-7, the V gene TRBV2; 7 nucleotides line up with TRBD2. Germline CDR1 is SNHLY and CDR2 is FYNNEI. The trim removed 7 bases at V and 5 bases at J, leaving 11 bases unmatched. The CDR3 has 14 amino acids. For the CDR3, the DNA is TGTGCCAGCACCTGGGGGGGGAGGAGCGACGAGCAGTACTTC. Its protein product is CASTWGGRSDEQYF. Supplemented by reference TRBV2 and TRBJ2-7, the full variable domain reads EPEVTQTPSHQVTQMGQEVILRCVPISNHLYFYWYRQILGQKVEFLVSFYNNEISEKSEIFDDQFSVERPDGSNFTLKIRSTKLEDSAMYFCASTWGGRSDEQYFGPGTRLTVT.

V gene TRBV27 combines with J gene TRBJ1-4, with unresolved D. The V and J ends lost 8 bases and 0 bases respectively, with 10 bases between them. CDR1 is MNHEY, CDR2 SMNVEV, per germline (reference sequence). This CDR3 region has 14 residues. The CDR3: CASALRATNEKLFF. The CDR3 DNA follows: TGTGCCAGCGCCCTGAGGGCAACTAATGAAAAACTGTTTTTT. The full variable domain, in which reference TRBV27 and TRBJ1-4 provide the parts outside the CDR3, is EAQVTQNPRYLITVTGKKLTVTCSQNMNHEYMSWYRQDPGLGLRQIYYSMNVEVTDKGDVPEGYKVSRKEKRNFPLILESPSPNQTSLYFCASALRATNEKLFFGSGTQLSVL.

The chain carries TRBV10-3 and TRBJ2-1; possibly TRBD2 for D (5 bases). Trimming cost V 10 bases and J 10 bases, with 23 bases left between them. This CDR3 has 14 amino acids. The germline V gene encodes CDR1 ENHRY and CDR2 SYGVKD. The DNA for the CDR3 is TGTGCCAGCTGGACTCCTTATGAGGGAGAAGAGCAGTTCTTC. Its protein product is CASWTPYEGEEQFF.

This clone was recorded a few times. V usage is TRBV6-5 and J usage is TRBJ2-7, with D possibly being TRBD2 (5 bases). This CDR3 is 12 amino acids long. In germline, CDR1 is MNHEY, CDR2 SVGAGI. V was shortened by 5 bases and J by 6 bases, with 11 bases between the two germline ends. The CDR3 loop reads CASSHFEGEQYF. The CDR3 DNA reads TGTGCCAGCAGTCATTTCGAGGGCGAGCAGTACTTC.

The chain employs TRBV28 and TRBJ1-4; TRBD1 agrees at 7 bases. The germline gives CDR1 MDHEN, CDR2 SYDVKM. The V gene end was trimmed by 6 bases and the J gene end by 1 base; junction bases not matched to a gene: 8. The CDR3 loop spans 16 amino acids. The CDR3 DNA reads as TGTGCCAGCAGCACCGGACAGGTCGGAACTAATGAAAAACTGTTTTTT. This encodes CASSTGQVGTNEKLFF.

This clone was recorded at least ten times. The chain joins TRBV11-2 to TRBJ2-7, with 10 bases identical to TRBD2. CDR3 length equals 16 residues. Germline assignment: CDR1 SGHAT and CDR2 FQNNGV. Trimming cost V 4 bases and J 0 bases; bases outside gene matches: 6. This CDR3 reads CASSSKGLARSYEQYF. CDR3 nucleotide sequence: TGTGCCAGCAGCTCCAAGGGACTAGCGCGCTCCTACGAGCAGTACTTC.

This chain joins TRBV7-8 and TRBJ2-7, with 11 bases matching TRBD2. The CDR3 spans 15 residues. V was pared by 5 bases and J by 4 bases, with 7 bases of the junction left unmatched. Germline V CDR1 and CDR2: SGHVS, FQNEAQ. CDR3 in amino acids: CASSPPTSGKYEQYF. DNA for the CDR3: TGTGCCAGCAGCCCTCCGACTAGCGGGAAATACGAGCAGTACTTC.

Here the CDR3 DNA reads TGTGCCAGCTCACCTCCGACAGGGGGCAACTATGGCTACACCTTC. It is translated as CASSPPTGGNYGYTF. V is TRBV18 and J is TRBJ1-2; 10 bases map to TRBD1. The CDR3 covers 15 residues. V lost 3 bases, J lost 2 bases, and 3 bases stayed unmatched. The germline V gene encodes CDR1 KGHSH and CDR2 LQKENI.

This chain uses TRBV29-1 with TRBJ2-7; 10 nucleotides match TRBD1. Germline V gives CDR1 SQVTM, CDR2 ANQGSEA. The CDR3 is 11 amino acids. J lost 6 bases, V lost 8 bases, and 4 bases had no gene match. The CDR3 nucleotides read TGCAGCACGAGACAGGGGGCCGAGCAGTACTTC. Translation gives CSTRQGAEQYF.

The chain employs TRBV18 and TRBJ1-5, with TRBD1 as a possible D gene (5 bases). CDR3 size: 14 residues. CDR1 and CDR2 from the germline V gene are KGHSH and LQKENI. Trimming pared 4 bases from V and 1 base from J, leaving 8 bases between. The CDR3 loop reads CASSLGHSNQPQHF. The CDR3 region has the DNA TGTGCCAGCTCACTAGGACACAGCAATCAGCCCCAGCATTTT. The full variable domain, completed using reference TRBV18 and TRBJ1-5, is NAGVMQNPRHLVRRRGQEARLRCSPMKGHSHVYWYRQLPEEGLKFMVYLQKENIIDESGMPKERFSAEFPKEGPSILRIQQVVRGDSAAYFCASSLGHSNQPQHFGDGTRLSIL.

This chain joins TRBV5-1 and TRBJ2-7; 7 nucleotides line up with TRBD1. V dropped 0 bases and J dropped 5; count of bases not matched to a gene: 5. The germline CDR1 and CDR2 sequences are SGHRS and YFSETQ. The CDR3 contains 14 residues. The CDR3 sequence: CASSLGQGVNEQYF. DNA for the CDR3: TGCGCCAGCAGCTTGGGACAGGGAGTCAACGAGCAGTACTTC.

V and J are TRBV6-6 and TRBJ2-4; 7 bases are a match to TRBD2. In germline, CDR1 is MNHNY, CDR2 SVGAGI (reference sequence). J lost 2 bases, V lost 5 bases, and 18 bases had no gene match. The CDR3 contains 19 residues. The CDR3 loop reads CASSPRVDVWGLSKNIQYF. DNA for the CDR3: TGTGCCAGCAGTCCCAGGGTGGACGTCTGGGGACTATCCAAAAACATTCAGTACTTC.

The gene calls are TRBV20-1 and TRBJ2-1; D remains ambiguous. V lost 2 bases to trimming and J lost 9 bases, with 8 bases between them. CDR3 length: 11 amino acids. Germline V gene lookup returns CDR1 DFQATT and CDR2 SNEGSKA (reference sequence). This CDR3 reads CSARISSEQFF. The CDR3 DNA reads as TGCAGTGCTAGAATCTCCAGTGAGCAGTTCTTC.

This clone was observed a few times. The chain links TRBV28 to TRBJ2-2, with a tentative D call TRBD2 (5 bases). Looked up from germline, CDR1 is MDHEN and CDR2 is SYDVKM. The V end was cut by 3 bases, the J end by 6 bases, with 8 bases between. The CDR3 totals 13 residues. The DNA for the CDR3 is TGTGCCAGCAGTTTCACCGGGGCCGGGGAGCTGTTTTTT. Translated: CASSFTGAGELFF. The variable domain in full, with the rest retrieved from reference TRBV28 and TRBJ2-2, is DVKVTQSSRYLVKRTGEKVFLECVQDMDHENMFWYRQDPGLGLRLIYFSYDVKMKEKGDIPEGYSVSREKKERFSLILESASTNQTSMYLCASSFTGAGELFFGEGSRLTVL.

The chain carries TRBV2 and TRBJ2-1, with 11 bases identical to TRBD2. Losses at the gene ends were 5 bases for V and 6 bases for J; bases not matched to a gene: 9. This CDR3 has 16 amino acids. Per germline, CDR1 SNHLY and CDR2 FYNNEI. The CDR3 DNA is TGTGCCAGCAGTTTCCCGACTAGCGGGATTTCCAATGAGCAGTTCTTC. It is translated as CASSFPTSGISNEQFF.

The chain links TRBV7-3 to TRBJ2-7; 9 nucleotides line up with TRBD2. Germline CDR1 is SGHTA and CDR2 is FQGTGA. J gave up 5 bases and V 5 bases, and 16 bases lay outside the gene matches. This CDR3 spans 17 amino acids. CDR3 nucleotide sequence: TGTGCCAGCAGCCCCGGGGGAGGGGCGGGAGGGTTCAACGAGCAGTACTTC. It translates to CASSPGGGAGGFNEQYF.

The chain couples TRBV24-1 to TRBJ2-1, with D possibly matching TRBD2 (5 bases). With 3 bases removed from V and 15 bases from J, the gap between germline ends came to 20 bases. This CDR3 is built from 14 residues. Germline-derived CDR1 and CDR2 are KGHDR and SFDVKD. As DNA, the CDR3 is TGTGCCACCAGTGATCCACGAGGGCCCTCTCTGCGGTTCTTC. Translating gives CATSDPRGPSLRFF.

The chain has TRBV7-2 and TRBJ2-7, with D perhaps matching TRBD1 (5 bases). The CDR3 consists of 13 residues. Trimming stripped 2 bases from V and 2 bases from J, with 7 bases between. The germline CDR1 and CDR2 sequences are SGHTA and FQGNSA. CDR3 sequence reads: CASSLRRAYEQYF. CDR3 nucleotide sequence: TGTGCCAGCAGCTTACGCAGGGCCTACGAGCAGTACTTC.

The chain carries TRBV18 and TRBJ2-7; D gene ambiguous. Deletions cut 6 bases from V and 3 bases from J, with 6 bases between. The CDR3 runs 11 residues. Germline CDR1 KGHSH, CDR2 LQKENI. The CDR3 spells CASSSGYEQYF. The CDR3 DNA sequence: TGTGCCAGCTCGTCCGGCTACGAGCAGTACTTC.

The chain uses TRBV4-2 and TRBJ2-1; 7 nucleotides line up with TRBD2. Trimming cost V 3 bases and J 0 bases; bases outside gene matches: 2. CDR3 length: 15 residues. Germline V lookup: CDR1 LGHNA, CDR2 YNFKEQ. CDR3 loop: CASSQGGSSYNEQFF. For the CDR3, the DNA is TGTGCCAGCAGCCAGGGCGGGAGCTCCTACAATGAGCAGTTCTTC.

The chain has TRBV9 and TRBJ2-1; D is unclear. CDR1 is SGDLS, CDR2 YYNGEE, per germline. V was shortened by 4 bases and J by 2 bases, with 7 bases between the two germline ends. The CDR3 sequence is 13 residues long. This CDR3 is CASSPQTYNEQFF. The CDR3 bases are TGTGCCAGCAGCCCCCAAACCTACAATGAGCAGTTCTTC.